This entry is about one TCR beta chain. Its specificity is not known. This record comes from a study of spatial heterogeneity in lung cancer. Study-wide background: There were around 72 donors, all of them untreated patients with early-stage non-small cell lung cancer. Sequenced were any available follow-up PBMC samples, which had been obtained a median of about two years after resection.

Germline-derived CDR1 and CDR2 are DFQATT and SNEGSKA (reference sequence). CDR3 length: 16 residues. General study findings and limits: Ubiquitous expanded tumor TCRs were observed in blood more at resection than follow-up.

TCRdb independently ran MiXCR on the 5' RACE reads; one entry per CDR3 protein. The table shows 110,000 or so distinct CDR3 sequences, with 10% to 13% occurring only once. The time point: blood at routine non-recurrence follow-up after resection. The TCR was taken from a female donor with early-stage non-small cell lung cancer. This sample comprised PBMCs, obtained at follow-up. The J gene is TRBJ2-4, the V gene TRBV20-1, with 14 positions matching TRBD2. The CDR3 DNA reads TGCAGCACCACCTATAGGACTAGCGGGAGGATTAACATTCAGTACTTC. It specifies CSTTYRTSGRINIQYF.